Listed here are 28 T cell receptor beta chains from one sample, sequenced in a study of T-cell memory formation after mild COVID-19. TCRdb re-called the 5' RACE reads through MiXCR, storing one row per CDR3 protein. In the table there are under 90,000 distinct CDR3 sequences, 11% to 15% of which are singletons. Sequences were obtained from PBMCs or a T cell subset sorted from them (not recorded which). These receptors were collected from an adult woman who had mild COVID-19 (a few samples of this study predate the infection). Cell type and time point are not known.

This clonotype was seen more than once but under ten times. V usage is TRBV12-3 or TRBV12-4 and J usage is TRBJ2-1, with TRBD2 matching over 7 bases. This CDR3 has 15 amino acids. The junction had 8 bases not matched to a gene; V was cut back by 3 bases and J by 6 bases. The CDR3 region is CASSFPGLGPNEQFF. The CDR3 region has the DNA TGTGCCAGCAGTTTTCCAGGACTAGGCCCCAATGAGCAGTTCTTC.

This rearrangement joins TRBV6-5 to TRBJ2-1; TRBD2 matches at 9 bases. Germline CDR1 is MNHEY and CDR2 is SVGAGI. The V segment lost 2 bases and the J segment 3 bases; nucleotides outside the gene matches: 5. There are 16 residues in the CDR3. Here the CDR3 DNA reads TGTGCCAGCAGTTACGGGGGACTAGCCGACTACAATGAGCAGTTCTTC. Translated, it gives CASSYGGLADYNEQFF.

There are a few counts of this clonotype. V is TRBV20-1 and J is TRBJ2-7, with D maybe TRBD2 (5 bases). The length of the CDR3 is 13 residues. Trimming took 6 bases from V and 4 from J, leaving 16 bases between them. Germline V gives CDR1 DFQATT, CDR2 SNEGSKA (reference sequence). Written as DNA, the CDR3 is TGCAGTGCAAGGCCGGGGTCCGGTTACGAGCAGTACTTC. This translates into CSARPGSGYEQYF.

Only a few counts were recorded for this clonotype. J is TRBJ2-5 and V is TRBV18; D call uncertain. V was clipped by 8 bases and J by 5 bases, with 12 bases between them. CDR1 KGHSH and CDR2 LQKENI come from the germline V gene. The CDR3 spans 12 residues. This CDR3 is CASTTEMETQYF. The CDR3 region has the DNA TGTGCCAGCACTACAGAAATGGAGACCCAGTACTTC. Complete variable domain (other parts from reference TRBV18 and TRBJ2-5): NAGVMQNPRHLVRRRGQEARLRCSPMKGHSHVYWYRQLPEEGLKFMVYLQKENIIDESGMPKERFSAEFPKEGPSILRIQQVVRGDSAAYFCASTTEMETQYFGPGTRLLVL.

This clonotype has just a few counts. The genes are TRBV4-3 and TRBJ1-6, with 7 bases that match TRBD1. Germline trimming cut 2 bases from V and 7 bases from J; bases unmatched to any gene: 5. The CDR3 sequence is 15 residues long. In germline, CDR1 is LGHNA, CDR2 YSLEER. This CDR3 is CASSQRGQRNSPLHF. The CDR3 DNA is TGCGCCAGCAGCCAACGGGGACAGAGGAATTCACCCCTCCACTTT.

In its sample, this clonotype was seen a few times. This chain joins TRBV12-3 or TRBV12-4 and TRBJ2-5; TRBD1 matches at 9 bases. The length of the CDR3 is 15 residues. V shed 6 bases and J 5 bases; nucleotides not matched to a gene: 10. CDR3 in amino acids: CASSMDTGGHETQYF. The CDR3 bases are TGTGCCAGCAGCATGGATACAGGGGGCCACGAGACCCAGTACTTC.

V usage is TRBV7-9 and J usage is TRBJ2-1; D possibly corresponds to TRBD2 (5 bases). Trimming stripped 3 bases from V and 3 bases from J, with 18 bases between. Germline V gene data show CDR1 as SEHNR and CDR2 as FQNEAQ (reference sequence). This CDR3 is built from 17 residues. CDR3 in amino acids: CASSFTRAEAGYNEQFF. The CDR3, as DNA: TGTGCCAGCAGCTTCACGAGGGCTGAGGCGGGCTACAATGAGCAGTTCTTC.

The chain recombines TRBV4-2 with TRBJ1-4, with 8 positions matching TRBD1. This CDR3 has 16 amino acids. After removal of 0 bases from V and 5 bases from J, the junction contained 5 bases not matched to a gene. Per the germline V gene, CDR1 is LGHNA and CDR2 is YNFKEQ. The CDR3 DNA follows: TGTGCCAGCAGCCAAGATTCCGGGACAGGAAATGAAAAACTGTTTTTT. Its protein is CASSQDSGTGNEKLFF.

This clonotype has a handful of counts. The J gene is TRBJ1-2, the V gene TRBV5-1; no clear D. CDR3 length: 15 amino acids. V lost 1 base and J 0 bases, leaving 10 bases between the germline ends. CDR1 SGHRS and CDR2 YFSETQ come from the germline V gene. CDR3 nucleotides: TGCGCCAGCAGCTTGCAACCGCCTCCTAACTATGGCTACACCTTC. This encodes CASSLQPPPNYGYTF.

This clonotype has a handful of counts. CDR3 coding DNA: TGTGCCAGCAGTTCCGAACCCTACCGACTAGCGGGGGGGCCAGGCACAGATACGCAGTATTTT. The encoded protein is CASSSEPYRLAGGPGTDTQYF. The chain couples TRBV12-3 or TRBV12-4 to TRBJ2-3, with TRBD2 identical over 14 bases. J gave up 1 base and V 4 bases, and 16 bases lay outside the gene matches. The CDR3 covers 21 residues.

This clonotype has a count of ten or more. The J gene is TRBJ2-1, the V gene TRBV7-2, with 10 bases lining up with TRBD1. This CDR3 is 15 amino acids long. With 3 bases clipped from V and 7 bases from J, the junction kept 6 bases outside the gene matches. CDR1 and CDR2 (germline): SGHTA, FQGNSA. Here the CDR3 reads CASSFWTGGVNEQFF. In DNA, the CDR3 is TGTGCCAGCAGCTTTTGGACAGGGGGTGTAAATGAGCAGTTCTTC.

This clonotype was recorded many times. The V and J genes are TRBV5-1 and TRBJ2-1, with D possibly TRBD2 on 6 matching bases. V was clipped by 3 bases and J by 4 bases, with 17 bases between them. Germline assignment: CDR1 SGHRS and CDR2 YFSETQ. The CDR3 has 16 amino acids. CDR3 bases: TGCGCCAGCAGCTCAAAGGACGGGAGTGGGTACAATGAGCAGTTCTTC. Its translation is CASSSKDGSGYNEQFF.

The chain employs TRBV14 and TRBJ2-5; 12 nucleotides line up with TRBD2. Germline values: CDR1 SGHDN, CDR2 FVKESK. CDR3 length equals 16 residues. Unmatched junction bases numbered 4, after V lost 3 bases and J lost 2 bases. Here the CDR3 reads CASSHYGLAGQETQYF. In DNA, the CDR3 is TGTGCCAGCAGCCACTATGGACTAGCGGGACAAGAGACCCAGTACTTC.

V gene TRBV6-6 combines with J gene TRBJ2-6; no clear D. CDR3 length: 15 residues. Per germline, CDR1 MNHNY and CDR2 SVGAGI (reference sequence). The germline V and J ends were trimmed by 6 bases and 0 bases, with 9 bases remaining between them. The CDR3 coding sequence is TGTGCCAGCAGCACCGAGAGCTCTGGGGCCAACGTCCTGACTTTC. It yields the protein CASSTESSGANVLTF.

At least ten counts were recorded for this clonotype. V is TRBV6-5 and J is TRBJ2-1; 12 bases map to TRBD2. The CDR3 is made up of 17 amino acids. Per germline, CDR1 MNHEY and CDR2 SVGAGI. V was pared by 2 bases and J by 9 bases, with 11 bases of the junction left unmatched. CDR3 in amino acids: CASSYTSSGRAFGEQFF. CDR3 DNA: TGTGCCAGCAGTTACACGTCTAGCGGGAGGGCCTTTGGTGAGCAGTTCTTC.

This clonotype was seen many times. V usage is TRBV7-8 and J usage is TRBJ2-2, with D tentatively TRBD1 (5 bases). Germline assignment: CDR1 SGHVS and CDR2 FQNEAQ. Trimming took off 3 bases at V and 2 bases at J, with 10 bases between the two ends. The length of the CDR3 is 15 residues. DNA for the CDR3: TGTGCCAGCAGCTTTGCAGGGTCTAACACCGGGGAGCTGTTTTTT. Residues: CASSFAGSNTGELFF.

V and J are TRBV4-1 and TRBJ2-2; D may be TRBD1 (7 bases). This CDR3 has 13 residues. The V gene lost 4 bases and the J gene lost 6 bases, with 9 bases spanning the gap. Germline V gene data show CDR1 as MGHRA and CDR2 as YSYEKL. CDR3 region: CASSPGGPGELFF. The CDR3 DNA sequence: TGCGCCAGCAGCCCAGGGGGGCCCGGGGAGCTGTTTTTT.

This clonotype has a handful of counts. The chain is built from TRBV12-3 or TRBV12-4 and TRBJ1-5, with a weak D call TRBD1 (6 bases). Trimming stripped 5 bases from V and 4 bases from J, with 12 bases between. The CDR3 covers 14 residues. CDR3 amino acids: CASSPGHRNQPQHF. The CDR3 DNA sequence: TGTGCCAGCAGTCCGGGACACCGAAATCAGCCCCAGCATTTT.

The sample holds a few counts of this clonotype. The chain couples TRBV29-1 to TRBJ2-2; no reliable D call. Germline CDR1 reads SQVTM; CDR2 reads ANQGSEA. The CDR3 has 12 amino acids. V was pared by 5 bases and J by 7 bases, with 11 bases between. CDR3 protein: CSVLVVGGELFF. CDR3 nucleotide sequence: TGCAGCGTTCTAGTAGTGGGCGGGGAGCTGTTTTTT.

This chain links TRBV27 with TRBJ2-7; D assignment may be TRBD1 or TRBD2 (7 bases each). Germline CDR1 and CDR2: MNHEY and SMNVEV (reference sequence). Trimming took 7 bases from V and 3 from J, leaving 25 bases between them. The CDR3 runs 17 residues. The CDR3 DNA sequence: TGTGCCAGCAAATCCCATTGGGGGGGCGGGACAGACTACGAGCAGTACTTC. The encoded protein is CASKSHWGGGTDYEQYF.

V and J are TRBV5-7 and TRBJ1-2, with 7 bases identical to TRBD1. TRBV5-7 is marked as an open reading frame, function uncertain. Losses at the gene ends were 4 bases for V and 3 bases for J; bases not matched to a gene: 9. CDR3 length: 15 amino acids. CDR3 DNA sequence: TGTGCCAGCAGCAACGACAGGGATCAGGACTATGGCTACACCTTC. Its protein is CASSNDRDQDYGYTF.

The chain has TRBV7-3 and TRBJ2-1; D ambiguous. The CDR3 covers 13 residues. V was shortened by 0 bases and J by 9 bases, with 9 bases between the two germline ends. Germline CDR1 reads SGHTA; CDR2 reads FQGTGA. CDR3 nucleotide sequence: TGTGCCAGCAGCTTAACGTCGGTAGCTGAGCAGTTCTTC. Amino acid sequence: CASSLTSVAEQFF.

This clonotype has more than one count but fewer than ten. The V and J genes are TRBV18 and TRBJ2-1, with a tentative D call TRBD2 (6 bases). The CDR3 totals 16 residues. Germline V gene lookup returns CDR1 KGHSH and CDR2 LQKENI. Trimming took 5 bases from V and 8 from J, leaving 22 bases between them. The CDR3 DNA follows: TGTGCCAGCTCATCTTGGGAGGATCACGGTGTGGATGAGCAGTTCTTC. Translated, it gives CASSSWEDHGVDEQFF.

This clonotype was counted only a few times. The rearrangement uses TRBV7-6 and TRBJ2-7; the D is unclear. The germline V gene encodes CDR1 SGHVS and CDR2 FNYEAQ. V was shortened by 4 bases and J by 3 bases, with 7 bases between the two germline ends. There are 12 residues in the CDR3. The chain's CDR3 is CASSSHNYEQYF. CDR3 coding DNA: TGTGCCAGCAGCTCACACAACTACGAGCAGTACTTC.

This clonotype was seen a few times. The chain employs TRBV7-6 and TRBJ1-6; TRBD1 matches 10 bases. With V trimmed by 3 bases and J by 8 bases, 1 base remained unmatched. The CDR3 loop spans 14 amino acids. Germline assignment: CDR1 SGHVS and CDR2 FNYEAQ. Written as DNA, the CDR3 is TGTGCCAGCAGCTTGGGACAGGGGTATTCACCCCTCCACTTT. Translated, it gives CASSLGQGYSPLHF. The full variable domain, its missing parts supplied by reference TRBV7-6 and TRBJ1-6, is GAGVSQSPRYKVTKRGQDVALRCDPISGHVSLYWYRQALGQGPEFLTYFNYEAQQDKSGLPNDRFSAERPEGSISTLTIQRTEQRDSAMYRCASSLGQGYSPLHFGNGTRLTVT.

This clonotype was observed a handful of times. This chain connects TRBV11-2 to TRBJ2-7; 7 nucleotides match TRBD1. This CDR3 has 15 amino acids. V lost 5 bases, J lost 0 bases, and 7 bases stayed unmatched. Germline values: CDR1 SGHAT, CDR2 FQNNGV. This CDR3 is CASSRPGQSSYEQYF. The DNA of the CDR3 is TGTGCCAGCAGCAGACCGGGACAGAGCTCCTACGAGCAGTACTTC.

This clonotype occurred a few times. CDR3 loop: CASSQSKGGNTIYF. In nucleotides, the CDR3 is TGCGCCAGCAGTCAATCGAAGGGTGGAAACACCATATATTTT. The V call is TRBV23-1, the J call TRBJ1-3; D uncertain. TRBV23-1 is known as an ORF, though its function is uncertain. V shed 0 bases and J shed 3 bases, with 6 bases lying between them. The CDR3 totals 14 residues.

This clonotype was detected only a few times. The chain employs TRBV6-2 or TRBV6-3 and TRBJ2-3; 8 nucleotides match TRBD2. Germline V CDR1 and CDR2: MNHEY, SVGEGT. The CDR3 contains 13 residues. V dropped 5 bases and J dropped 4; count of bases not matched to a gene: 2. The CDR3 sequence: CASSQREPDTQYF. The CDR3, as DNA: TGTGCCAGCAGTCAGCGGGAGCCAGATACGCAGTATTTT.